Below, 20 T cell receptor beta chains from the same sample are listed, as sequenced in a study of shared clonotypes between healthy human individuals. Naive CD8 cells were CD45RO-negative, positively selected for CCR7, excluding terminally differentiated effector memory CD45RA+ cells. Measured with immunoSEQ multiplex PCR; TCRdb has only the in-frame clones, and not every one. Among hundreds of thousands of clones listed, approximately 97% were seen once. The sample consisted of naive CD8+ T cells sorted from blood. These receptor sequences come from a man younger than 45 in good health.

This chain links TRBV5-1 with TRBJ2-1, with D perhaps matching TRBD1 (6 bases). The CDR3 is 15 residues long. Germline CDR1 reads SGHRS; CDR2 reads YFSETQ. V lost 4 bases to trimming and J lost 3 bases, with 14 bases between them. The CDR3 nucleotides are TGCGCCAGCAGCGGCTCCGGGACACACTACAATGAGCAGTTCTTC. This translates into CASSGSGTHYNEQFF. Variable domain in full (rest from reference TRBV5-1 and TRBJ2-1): KAGVTQTPRYLIKTRGQQVTLSCSPISGHRSVSWYQQTPGQGLQFLFEYFSETQRNKGNFPGRFSGRQFSNSRSEMNVSTLELGDSALYLCASSGSGTHYNEQFFGPGTRLTVL.

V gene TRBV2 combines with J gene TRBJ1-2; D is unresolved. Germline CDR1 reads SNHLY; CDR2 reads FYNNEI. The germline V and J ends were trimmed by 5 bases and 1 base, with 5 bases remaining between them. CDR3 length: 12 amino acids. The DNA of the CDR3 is TGTGCCAGCAGTTTTGGTAACTATGGCTACACCTTC. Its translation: CASSFGNYGYTF.

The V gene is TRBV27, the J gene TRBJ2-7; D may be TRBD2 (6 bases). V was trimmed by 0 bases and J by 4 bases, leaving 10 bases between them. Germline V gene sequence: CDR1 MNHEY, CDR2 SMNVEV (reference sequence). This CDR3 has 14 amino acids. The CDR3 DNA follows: TGTGCCAGCAGTTTATCGGTACTAGCTTACGAGCAGTACTTC. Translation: CASSLSVLAYEQYF.

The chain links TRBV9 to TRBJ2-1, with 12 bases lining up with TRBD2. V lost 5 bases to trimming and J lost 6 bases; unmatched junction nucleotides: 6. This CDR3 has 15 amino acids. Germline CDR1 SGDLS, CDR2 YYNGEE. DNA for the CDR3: TGTGCCAGCAGTCTAGCGGGAGGGCCGAGCAATGAGCAGTTCTTC. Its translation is CASSLAGGPSNEQFF.

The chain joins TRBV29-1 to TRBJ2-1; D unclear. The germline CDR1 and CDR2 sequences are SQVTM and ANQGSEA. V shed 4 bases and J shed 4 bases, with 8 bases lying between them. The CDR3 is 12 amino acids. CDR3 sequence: CSVGDLYNEQFF. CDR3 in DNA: TGCAGCGTTGGAGACTTATACAATGAGCAGTTCTTC.

CDR3: CASSPSPTGGNQPQHF. CDR3 DNA: TGCGCCAGCAGCCCTTCCCCGACAGGGGGTAATCAGCCCCAGCATTTT. The J gene is TRBJ1-5, the V gene TRBV4-1; 9 bases match TRBD1. The length of the CDR3 is 16 residues. Germline CDR1 and CDR2: MGHRA and YSYEKL. V was pared by 4 bases and J by 4 bases, with 8 bases of the junction left unmatched.

The CDR3 reads CASSPPVDTQYF. CDR3 in DNA: TGTGCCAGCAGCCCACCGGTCGATACGCAGTATTTT. The J gene is TRBJ2-3, the V gene TRBV7-9, with D uncertain. From germline, CDR1 is SEHNR and CDR2 FQNEAQ (reference sequence). V shed 5 bases and J shed 6 bases, with 9 bases lying between them. The CDR3 sequence is 12 residues long.

CDR3: CASSLFRYNEQFF. CDR3 nucleotides: TGCGCCAGCAGCCTTTTTCGGTACAATGAGCAGTTCTTC. This chain uses TRBV4-1 with TRBJ2-1; no clear D gene. The V end was cut by 4 bases, the J end by 4 bases, with 8 bases between. This CDR3 comprises 13 residues. Germline lookup yields CDR1 MGHRA and CDR2 YSYEKL.

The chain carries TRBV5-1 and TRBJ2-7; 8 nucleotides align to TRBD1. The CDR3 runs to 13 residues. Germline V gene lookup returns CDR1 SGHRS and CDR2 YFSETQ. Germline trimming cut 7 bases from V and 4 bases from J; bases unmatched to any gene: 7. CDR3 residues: CASREQGAYEQYF. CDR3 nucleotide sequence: TGCGCCAGCCGCGAGCAGGGGGCTTACGAGCAGTACTTC.

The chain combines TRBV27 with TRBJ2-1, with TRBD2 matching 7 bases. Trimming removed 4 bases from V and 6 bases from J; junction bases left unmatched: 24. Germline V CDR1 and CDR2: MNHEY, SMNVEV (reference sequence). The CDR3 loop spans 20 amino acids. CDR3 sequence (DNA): TGTGCCAGCAGTTCACGCCTAGAAAGCACCGCGGGACTACGAGTCAATGAGCAGTTCTTC. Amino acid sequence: CASSSRLESTAGLRVNEQFF.

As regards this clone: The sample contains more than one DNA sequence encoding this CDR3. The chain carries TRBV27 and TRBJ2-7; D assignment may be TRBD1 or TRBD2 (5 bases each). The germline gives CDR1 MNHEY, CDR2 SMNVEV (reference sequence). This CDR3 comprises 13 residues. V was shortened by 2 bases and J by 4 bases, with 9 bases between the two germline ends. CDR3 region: CASSLAGGYEQYF. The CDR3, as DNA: TGTGCCAGCAGTTTAGCTGGGGGTTACGAGCAGTACTTC.

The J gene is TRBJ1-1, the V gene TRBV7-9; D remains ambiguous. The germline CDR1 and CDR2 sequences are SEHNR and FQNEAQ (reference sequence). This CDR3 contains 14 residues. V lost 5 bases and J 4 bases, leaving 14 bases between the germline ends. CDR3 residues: CASSGSRDVTEAFF. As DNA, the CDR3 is TGTGCCAGCAGCGGCTCTAGGGATGTCACTGAAGCTTTCTTT.

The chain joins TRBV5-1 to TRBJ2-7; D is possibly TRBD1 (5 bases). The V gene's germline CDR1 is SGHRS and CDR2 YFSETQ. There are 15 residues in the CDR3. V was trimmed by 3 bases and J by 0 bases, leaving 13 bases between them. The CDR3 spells CASSSLDSHSYEQYF. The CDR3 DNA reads TGCGCCAGCAGCTCGTTAGACAGCCACTCCTACGAGCAGTACTTC.

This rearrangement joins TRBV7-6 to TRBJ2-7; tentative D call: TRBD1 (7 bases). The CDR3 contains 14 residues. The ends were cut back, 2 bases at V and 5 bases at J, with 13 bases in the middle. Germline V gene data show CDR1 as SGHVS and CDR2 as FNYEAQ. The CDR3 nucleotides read TGTGCCAGCAGCTTAAGCCAGGGGGGACACGAGCAGTACTTC. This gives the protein CASSLSQGGHEQYF.

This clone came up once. The CDR3 nucleotides are TGTGCCAGCAGTCCGTTATCCAATGAGCAGTTCTTC. It encodes CASSPLSNEQFF. This chain uses TRBV2 with TRBJ2-1; D gene uncertain. Germline CDR1 reads SNHLY; CDR2 reads FYNNEI. Trimming cost V 5 bases and J 6 bases, with 8 bases left between them. CDR3 length equals 12 residues.

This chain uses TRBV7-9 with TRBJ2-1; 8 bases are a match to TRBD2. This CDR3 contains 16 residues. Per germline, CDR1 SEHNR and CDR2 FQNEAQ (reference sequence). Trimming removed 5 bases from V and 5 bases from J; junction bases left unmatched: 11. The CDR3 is CASSTRGLVRHNEQFF. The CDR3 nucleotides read TGTGCCAGCAGCACCCGGGGACTAGTGCGCCACAATGAGCAGTTCTTC.

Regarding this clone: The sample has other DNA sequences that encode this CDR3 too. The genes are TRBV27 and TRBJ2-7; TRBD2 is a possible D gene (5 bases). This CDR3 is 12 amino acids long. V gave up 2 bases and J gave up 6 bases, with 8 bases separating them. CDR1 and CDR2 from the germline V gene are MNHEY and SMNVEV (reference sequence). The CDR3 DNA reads TGTGCCAGCAGTTTAGGAGGAGGCGAGCAGTACTTC. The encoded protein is CASSLGGGEQYF.

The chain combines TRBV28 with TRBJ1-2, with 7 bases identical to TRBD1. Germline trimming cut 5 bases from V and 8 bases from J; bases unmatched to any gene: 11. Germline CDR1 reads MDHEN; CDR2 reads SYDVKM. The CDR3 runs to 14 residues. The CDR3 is CASSPGTAPLGYTF. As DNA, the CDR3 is TGTGCCAGCAGTCCGGGGACAGCCCCCCTAGGCTACACCTTC.

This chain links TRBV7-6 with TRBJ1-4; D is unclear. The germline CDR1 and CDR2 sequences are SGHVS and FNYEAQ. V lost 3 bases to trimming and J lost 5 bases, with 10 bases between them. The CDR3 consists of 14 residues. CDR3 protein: CASSLRGLNEKLFF. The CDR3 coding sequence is TGTGCCAGCAGCTTGCGGGGATTGAATGAAAAACTGTTTTTT.

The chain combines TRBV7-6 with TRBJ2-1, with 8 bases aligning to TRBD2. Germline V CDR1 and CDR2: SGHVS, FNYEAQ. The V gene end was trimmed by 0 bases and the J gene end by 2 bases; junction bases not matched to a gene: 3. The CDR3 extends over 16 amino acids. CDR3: CASSLAKGLAYNEQFF. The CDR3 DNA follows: TGTGCCAGCAGCTTAGCCAAGGGACTAGCCTACAATGAGCAGTTCTTC.